Listed below are T cell receptor beta chains from one sample, sequenced in a study of post-analysis software for immune sequencing data. Using its own MiXCR run on the PCR reads, TCRdb lists one record per CDR3 protein. The table includes hundreds of thousands of distinct CDR3 sequences, 25% to 30% detected once. Specimen: blood. These receptor sequences come from a girl aged 10-17 years with multiple sclerosis. Each CDR3 is given with its conserved first and last residue. D genes are given only for firm matches. Not every row has a clone size; where given, it reads once, few, many or a size class.

J: TRBJ2-1
D: .
length: 12
V: TRBV29-1
size: .
DNA: TGCAGCGTTGAAGATCGGCAGACCGTGCAGTTCTTC
CDR3: CSVEDRQTVQFF

J: TRBJ2-1
D: TRBD1
length: 15
V: TRBV29-1
size: few
DNA: TGCAGCGTTGAAGGGGCGGGACAGGGGTACAATGAGCAGTTCTTC
CDR3: CSVEGAGQGYNEQFF

J: TRBJ2-3
D: .
length: 13
V: TRBV7-2
size: .
DNA: TGTGCCAGCAGCCACCCCGCGGTAGATACGCAGTATTTT
CDR3: CASSHPAVDTQYF

J: TRBJ2-7
D: .
length: 12
V: TRBV10-2
size: few
DNA: TGCGCCAGCAGTGACCTCTCCTACGAGCAGTACTTC
CDR3: CASSDLSYEQYF

J: TRBJ2-1
D: .
length: 17
V: TRBV4-3
size: .
DNA: TGCGCCAGCAGCCAAGATGGAGAGGGTGGCTCCTACAATGAGCAGTTCTTC
CDR3: CASSQDGEGGSYNEQFF

J: TRBJ1-5
D: .
length: 14
V: TRBV6-5
size: .
DNA: TGTGCCAGCAGTTACTCGTTTTTGGGCCAGCCCCAGCATTTT
CDR3: CASSYSFLGQPQHF

J: TRBJ2-5
D: TRBD2
length: 16
V: TRBV6-5
size: .
DNA: TGTGCCAGCAGACGCGGACTAGCTACGCGAGCGGAGACCCAGTACTTC
CDR3: CASRRGLATRAETQYF

J: TRBJ1-2
D: .
length: 13
V: TRBV4-1
size: .
DNA: TGCGCCAGCAGCCAAGGGGTGAGCTATGGCTACACCTTC
CDR3: CASSQGVSYGYTF

J: TRBJ1-6
D: .
length: 18
V: TRBV5-1
size: few
DNA: TGCGCCAGCAGCTTGGTGGGCCCCCGAACAGGGTCGGATTCACCCCTCCACTTT
CDR3: CASSLVGPRTGSDSPLHF

J: TRBJ1-5
D: .
length: 16
V: TRBV28
size: few
DNA: TGTGCCAGCAGTTCCGTCAGGGCCCTCCAATCAGAGCCCCAGCATTTT
CDR3: CASSSVRALQSEPQHF

J: TRBJ2-7
D: TRBD1
length: 12
V: TRBV20-1
size: .
DNA: TGCAGTGCTATCGGACAGGGCCACGAGCAGTACTTC
CDR3: CSAIGQGHEQYF

J: TRBJ2-5
D: .
length: 13
V: TRBV29-1
size: few
DNA: TGCAGCGTTGGGATCCTCTACCAAGAGACCCAGTACTTC
CDR3: CSVGILYQETQYF

J: TRBJ2-3
D: TRBD2
length: 16
V: TRBV5-5
size: few
DNA: TGTGCCAGCAGCCATCTAGGTGCGGGAGTGATGGATACGCAGTATTTT
CDR3: CASSHLGAGVMDTQYF

J: TRBJ2-3
D: TRBD2
length: 17
V: TRBV15
size: .
DNA: TGTGCCACCAGCAGAGGTATAGCGGGAGGCGGAGCAGATACGCAGTATTTT
CDR3: CATSRGIAGGGADTQYF

J: TRBJ2-3
D: .
length: 15
V: TRBV28
size: .
DNA: TGTGCCAGCAGCACCGGGAACAGGGGCACAGATACGCAGTATTTT
CDR3: CASSTGNRGTDTQYF

J: TRBJ2-3
D: .
length: 15
V: TRBV6-6
size: .
DNA: TGTGCCAGCAGTTATGGGTCAGCCGGGCCAGATACGCAGTATTTT
CDR3: CASSYGSAGPDTQYF

J: TRBJ2-3
D: .
length: 15
V: TRBV28
size: few
DNA: TGTGCCAGCAGAAGTCCGGGACTGAACCTCAATACGCAGTATTTT
CDR3: CASRSPGLNLNTQYF

J: TRBJ1-1
D: TRBD1
length: 14
V: TRBV6-4
size: few
DNA: TGTGCCAGCAGCGAGACAGGGGGCGAGACTGAAGCTTTCTTT
CDR3: CASSETGGETEAFF

J: TRBJ2-5
D: TRBD1
length: 14
V: TRBV27
size: .
DNA: TGTGCCAGCACAGGACAGGGGGCTATGGAGACCCAGTACTTC
CDR3: CASTGQGAMETQYF

J: TRBJ2-1
D: .
length: 13
V: TRBV11-2
size: few
DNA: TGTGCCAGCAGCCCGGACCTCGGCGGGGAGCAGTTCTTC
CDR3: CASSPDLGGEQFF

J: TRBJ2-7
D: .
length: 15
V: TRBV27
size: few
DNA: TGTGCCAGCAGTTTCATAGGACTGGTCCCCTACGAGCAGTACTTC
CDR3: CASSFIGLVPYEQYF

J: TRBJ1-5
D: .
length: 13
V: TRBV7-9
size: .
DNA: TGTGCCAGCAGCTTGGGATCACAGGAGGTTCGGCATTTT
CDR3: CASSLGSQEVRHF

J: TRBJ2-1
D: TRBD2
length: 16
V: TRBV27
size: .
DNA: TGTGCCAGCAGTTTAGGGTGGACTAGTGCCCACAATGAGCAGTTCTTC
CDR3: CASSLGWTSAHNEQFF

J: TRBJ2-3
D: TRBD2
length: 18
V: TRBV7-9
size: .
DNA: TGTGCCAGCAGCCGAGATACCGGGACTAGCGGGGGGACAGATACGCAGTATTTT
CDR3: CASSRDTGTSGGTDTQYF